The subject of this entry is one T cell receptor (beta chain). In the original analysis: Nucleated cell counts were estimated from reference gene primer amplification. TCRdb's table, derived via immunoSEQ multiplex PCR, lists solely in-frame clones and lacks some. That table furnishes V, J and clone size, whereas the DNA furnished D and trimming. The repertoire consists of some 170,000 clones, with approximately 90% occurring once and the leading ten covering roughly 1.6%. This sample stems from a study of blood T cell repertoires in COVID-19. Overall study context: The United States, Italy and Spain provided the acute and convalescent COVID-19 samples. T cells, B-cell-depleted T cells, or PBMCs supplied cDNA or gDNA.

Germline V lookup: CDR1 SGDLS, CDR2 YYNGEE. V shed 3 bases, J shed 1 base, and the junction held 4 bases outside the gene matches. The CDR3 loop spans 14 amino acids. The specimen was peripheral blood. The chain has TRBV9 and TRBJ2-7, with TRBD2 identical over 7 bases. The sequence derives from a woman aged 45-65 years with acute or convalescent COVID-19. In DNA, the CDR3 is TGTGCCAGCAGCGCCCGGGACTATTCCTACGAGCAGTACTTC. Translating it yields CASSARDYSYEQYF.